This T cell receptor beta chain was obtained from a study of cytomegalovirus exposure and HLA in healthy donors. General study points: Upon later analysis, TCR association rates were observed to vary by HLA locus, being highest for DRB1 and lowest for HLA-C. In a later analysis, parvovirus B19, influenza, CMV and Epstein-Barr virus appeared linked to several top co-occurrence clusters. An analysis that came later showed most CMV-associated TCR beta chains appearing HLA-restricted.

It was with 60 Vbeta and 13 Jbeta primers that the PCR ran. The protocol was immunoSEQ multiplex PCR, while the TCRdb copy is restricted to in-frame clones and leaves out a portion. The table has 150,000 to 200,000 clones, around 68% seen once. Worth noting for this clone: Its antigen is not identified.

As for the donors, each was a healthy bone marrow donor. What was sequenced was PBMCs. The receptor comes from a girl aged 10 to 17 in good health and CMV-seronegative.

CDR3 nucleotide sequence: TGCGCCAGCAGGTCGACAGGGGGCTTGGAGACCCAGTACTTC. It specifies CASRSTGGLETQYF. The V gene is TRBV5-1, the J gene TRBJ2-5; 10 bases line up with TRBD1. V lost 5 bases and J lost 5; bases outside the gene matches: 6. CDR1 is SGHRS, CDR2 YFSETQ, per germline. The CDR3 is made up of 14 amino acids.